This TCR beta chain was sequenced in a study of cytotoxic CD8 clonotypes in ibrutinib-treated CLL. Sequencing was performed with immunoSEQ multiplex PCR; in TCRdb, only in-frame clones are kept and a portion is missing. Of more than 200,000 clones detected, just over 70% appear once; the ten largest clones hold 5.9%. General study points: Exceeding age-matched healthy donors, baseline clonality also tracked the counts of circulating CD8+ T cells. Clonality was higher at ibrutinib response and returned toward baseline at progression. Private clonotypes, not public ones, expanded at ibrutinib response.

This CDR3 region has 11 residues. The V end was cut by 3 bases, the J end by 8 bases, with 5 bases between. Germline V gene data show CDR1 as SGHAT and CDR2 as FQNNGV. This clone appeared once. Its specificity is not known. This chain joins TRBV11-2 and TRBJ2-1; D not certain. The source material was PBMCs, sampled after 12 months of ibrutinib treatment. This sequence originates from a human donor with chronic lymphocytic leukemia. The CDR3 DNA sequence: TGTGCCAGCAGCTTTAGACATGAGCAGTTCTTC. This sequence encodes CASSFRHEQFF.